The sequence of this TCR beta chain was determined in a study of post-analysis software for immune sequencing data. Points from the study as a whole: Analysis by F measure revealed that same-batch samples clustered strongly together. Relative to controls, patients with multiple sclerosis showed significantly lower normalized Chao1 diversity. About five TRBV segments, including TRBV5-6, TRBV5-1 and TRBV20-1, were more frequent in patients than controls.

cDNA libraries for TCR beta contained unique molecular identifiers. Input of about 0.95 to 10 million T cells yielded some 500,000 cDNA molecules. In TCRdb, the PCR reads were re-called with MiXCR into one record per CDR3 protein. The sample includes just over 250,000 distinct CDR3 sequences, 36% of them seen just once. Germline CDR1 is DFQATT and CDR2 is SNEGSKA (reference sequence). There are 14 residues in the CDR3. With 6 bases clipped from V and 4 bases from J, the junction kept 8 bases outside the gene matches. This clonotype was counted between two and nine times. What it binds is unknown. The clonotype originates from a girl aged 5-17 years with multiple sclerosis. Material: blood. J is TRBJ2-7 and V is TRBV20-1; 11 bases are shared with TRBD2. The CDR3 coding sequence is TGCAGTGCGAGTACTAGCGGGAGAATGTACGAGCAGTACTTC. The encoded protein is CSASTSGRMYEQYF.